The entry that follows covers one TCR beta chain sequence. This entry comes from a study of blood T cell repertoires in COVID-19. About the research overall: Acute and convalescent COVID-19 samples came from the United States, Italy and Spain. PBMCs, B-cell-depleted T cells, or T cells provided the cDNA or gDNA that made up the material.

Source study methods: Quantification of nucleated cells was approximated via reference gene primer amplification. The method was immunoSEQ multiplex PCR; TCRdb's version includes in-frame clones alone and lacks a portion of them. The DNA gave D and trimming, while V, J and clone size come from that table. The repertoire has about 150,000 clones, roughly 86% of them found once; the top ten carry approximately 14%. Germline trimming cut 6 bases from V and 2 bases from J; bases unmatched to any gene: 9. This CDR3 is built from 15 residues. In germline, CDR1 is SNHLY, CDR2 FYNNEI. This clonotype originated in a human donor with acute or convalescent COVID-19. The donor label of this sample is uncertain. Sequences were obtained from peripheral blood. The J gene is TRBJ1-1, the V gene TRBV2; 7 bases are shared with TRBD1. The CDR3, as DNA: TGTGCCAGCAGGGAGGGGGCATGGTCAAACACTGAAGCTTTCTTT. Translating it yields CASREGAWSNTEAFF.